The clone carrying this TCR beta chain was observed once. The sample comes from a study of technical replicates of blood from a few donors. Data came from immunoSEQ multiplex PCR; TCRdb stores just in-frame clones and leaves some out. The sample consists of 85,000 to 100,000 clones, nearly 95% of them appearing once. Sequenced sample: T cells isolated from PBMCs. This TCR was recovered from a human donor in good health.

CDR3 bases: TGTGCCAGTAGATTGCGGGGAGAAGAGACCCAGTACTTC. It translates to CASRLRGEETQYF. The chain employs TRBV19 and TRBJ2-5; tentative D call: TRBD2 (6 bases). CDR1 and CDR2 from the germline V gene are LNHDA and SQIVND (reference sequence). The CDR3 runs to 13 residues. Trimming removed 6 bases from V and 3 bases from J, with 11 bases in between. The complete variable domain, with remaining parts taken from reference TRBV19 and TRBJ2-5, reads DGGITQSPKYLFRKEGQNVTLSCEQNLNHDAMYWYRQDPGQGLRLIYYSQIVNDFQKGDIAEGYSVSREKKESFPLTVTSAQKNPTAFYLCASRLRGEETQYFGPGTRLLVL.